Listed here is a single T cell receptor beta chain. Its antigen is undetermined. This sample was taken from a study of T cells in tumors after PD-1 blockade. Study-level background: Either cemiplimab 350 mg every 2 weeks or pembrolizumab 200 mg every 3 weeks was given.

Genomic DNA template from tumor biopsies or peripheral blood, 616 ng to 6,004 ng input. Study-wide findings and caveats: After therapy, most expanded exhausted CD8+ clones were absent pre-treatment, suggesting clonal replacement.

The protocol was immunoSEQ multiplex PCR, while the TCRdb copy is restricted to in-frame clones and leaves out a portion. This table has some 4,800 clones, 63% appearing once. This TCR was recovered from a human donor with basal cell carcinoma. The specimen comprised tumor tissue, sampled after anti-PD-1 treatment.

The CDR3 protein is CASRGTWSNQPQHF. The CDR3 bases are TGTGCCAGTAGGGGAACCTGGAGCAATCAGCCCCAGCATTTT. This chain uses TRBV19 with TRBJ1-5; no reliable D call. V was pared by 6 bases and J by 1 base, with 10 bases between. From germline, CDR1 is LNHDA and CDR2 SQIVND (reference sequence). The CDR3 contains 14 residues.